One and the same sample provided the 12 T cell receptor beta chains below, sequenced in a study of T cell responses to AZD1222 COVID-19 vaccine. Profiled with immunoSEQ multiplex PCR; TCRdb holds only in-frame clones, not every one. The data contain 150,000 or so clones, 92% of them singletons. The material sequenced was peripheral blood, taken on day 0 of AZD1222 vaccination. Receptors originate from an adult in good health.

The rearrangement uses TRBV28 and TRBJ1-1; D not resolved. The CDR3 is 16 residues long. V lost 6 bases and J 2 bases, leaving 19 bases between the germline ends. CDR1 is MDHEN and CDR2 is SYDVKM in the germline V gene. The CDR3 sequence: CASRPLADRPNTEAFF. The CDR3 DNA is TGTGCCAGCAGACCCCTGGCCGACCGCCCAAACACTGAAGCTTTCTTT.

The chain joins TRBV12-3 or TRBV12-4 to TRBJ1-2; D gene uncertain. Trimming cost V 5 bases and J 2 bases, with 3 bases left between them. CDR3 length: 11 residues. CDR3 sequence (DNA): TGTGCCAGCAGTGAAAACTATGGCTACACCTTC. Its protein product is CASSENYGYTF.

The gene calls are TRBV7-2 and TRBJ2-5, with no clear D. This CDR3 contains 15 residues. The germline V gene has CDR1 SGHTA and CDR2 FQGNSA. The ends were cut back, 6 bases at V and 1 base at J, with 15 bases in the middle. This CDR3 reads CASSLNLNLQETQYF. The CDR3 nucleotides are TGTGCCAGCAGTCTGAACCTGAACCTCCAAGAGACCCAGTACTTC. The variable domain in full, with the rest retrieved from reference TRBV7-2 and TRBJ2-5, is GAGVSQSPSNKVTEKGKDVELRCDPISGHTALYWYRQSLGQGLEFLIYFQGNSAPDKSGLPSDRFSAERTGGSVSTLTIQRTQQEDSAVYLCASSLNLNLQETQYFGPGTRLLVL.

V is TRBV12-5 and J is TRBJ1-2; the D gene is possibly TRBD1 (6 bases). The CDR3 is made up of 15 amino acids. Germline loops: CDR1 LGHNT, CDR2 FRNRAP. Deletions cut 2 bases from V and 5 bases from J, with 15 bases between. The CDR3 is CASGLSTGTHYGYTF. Written as DNA, the CDR3 is TGTGCTAGTGGTTTGTCTACCGGGACACATTATGGCTACACCTTC.

The chain joins TRBV10-2 to TRBJ1-4; 12 bases agree with TRBD1. The J segment lost 7 bases and the V segment lost 5 bases, leaving 8 bases of the junction unmatched. CDR3 length: 16 amino acids. CDR1 is WSHSY and CDR2 is SAAADI in the germline V gene. The CDR3 DNA is TGCGCCAGCAGTCCCGGGACAGGGGGCGGGAGTGAAAAACTGTTTTTT. It yields the protein CASSPGTGGGSEKLFF.

The V call is TRBV6-5, the J call TRBJ1-1; weak D call: TRBD1 (6 bases). V gave up 8 bases and J gave up 5 bases, with 15 bases separating them. The length of the CDR3 is 13 residues. Germline values: CDR1 MNHEY, CDR2 SVGAGI. The CDR3 loop reads CASYVGGRTEAFF. CDR3 DNA: TGTGCCAGCTACGTAGGGGGGCGGACTGAAGCTTTCTTT.

V gene TRBV25-1 combines with J gene TRBJ1-6, with D possibly TRBD1 on 6 matching bases. The CDR3 spans 15 residues. The germline CDR1 and CDR2 sequences are MGHDK and SYGVNS. Trimming pared 3 bases from V and 7 bases from J, leaving 13 bases between. As DNA, the CDR3 is TGTGCCAGCAGTGACCGCGGGGGCGGGAATTCACCCCTCCACTTT. It encodes CASSDRGGGNSPLHF. The complete variable domain, with remaining parts taken from reference TRBV25-1 and TRBJ1-6, reads EADIYQTPRYLVIGTGKKITLECSQTMGHDKMYWYQQDPGMELHLIHYSYGVNSTEKGDLSSESTVSRIRTEHFPLTLESARPSHTSQYLCASSDRGGGNSPLHFGNGTRLTVT.

The J gene is TRBJ1-5, the V gene TRBV7-2; D not resolved. V gave up 4 bases and J gave up 0 bases, with 10 bases separating them. CDR1 SGHTA and CDR2 FQGNSA come from the germline V gene. CDR3 length equals 15 residues. The CDR3 spells CASSSQRISNQPQHF. The CDR3 nucleotides read TGTGCCAGCAGCTCACAGAGAATTAGCAATCAGCCCCAGCATTTT.

The chain employs TRBV28 and TRBJ1-5, with TRBD1 matching 9 bases. The CDR3 extends over 16 amino acids. The V segment lost 2 bases and the J segment 7 bases; nucleotides outside the gene matches: 9. Germline lookup yields CDR1 MDHEN and CDR2 SYDVKM. This chain's CDR3 is CASSLGTGGARQPQHF. The CDR3 DNA reads TGTGCCAGCAGTTTAGGCACAGGGGGCGCACGCCAGCCCCAGCATTTT.

The chain employs TRBV25-1 and TRBJ2-1; D might be TRBD2 (6 bases). V was clipped by 2 bases and J by 6 bases, with 14 bases between them. CDR3 length: 15 amino acids. CDR1 MGHDK and CDR2 SYGVNS come from the germline V gene. In DNA, the CDR3 is TGTGCCAGCAGTGAAATCCGCGGGACGGCCAATGAGCAGTTCTTC. It is translated as CASSEIRGTANEQFF.

The chain carries TRBV19 and TRBJ1-5, with a possible D match to TRBD1 (6 bases). The CDR3 loop spans 13 amino acids. Germline CDR1 LNHDA, CDR2 SQIVND (reference sequence). Trimming stripped 10 bases from V and 0 bases from J, with 10 bases between. DNA for the CDR3: TGTGCCACGGACAGTGATAGCAATCAGCCCCAGCATTTT. Protein: CATDSDSNQPQHF.

This clone has only one observation. The rearrangement joins TRBV18 to TRBJ2-5; D possibly corresponds to TRBD2 (5 bases). V lost 0 bases and J lost 2, with 7 bases in between. CDR3 length: 14 amino acids. The germline V gene encodes CDR1 KGHSH and CDR2 LQKENI. DNA for the CDR3: TGTGCCAGCTCACCACCCGGGATACAAGAGACCCAGTACTTC. Protein sequence: CASSPPGIQETQYF.